Sequencing of this T cell receptor beta chain was carried out in a study of cytomegalovirus exposure and HLA in healthy donors. This clone showed up just a few times. Antigen unknown. In the PCR, 60 Vbeta and 13 Jbeta primers were used. This table comes from immunoSEQ multiplex PCR, and its TCRdb copy is limited to in-frame clones, with some not included. The sample shows around 100,000 clones, about 70% of them seen only once. Germline values: CDR1 MNHNS, CDR2 SASEGT. CDR3 length: 14 residues. The V segment lost 2 bases and the J segment 9 bases; nucleotides outside the gene matches: 3. Study-level points and caveats: A later analysis linked a missense variant in DCLRE1C to the trimming of TCR beta V and J genes. Accurate prediction of HLA-A and HLA-B alleles (for most subjects) was reportedly achieved from TCR beta sequences.

Nominally healthy donors provided the samples, though records likely missed some immune exposures. The gene calls are TRBV6-1 and TRBJ2-5, with 13 positions matching TRBD2. The sequenced sample was PBMCs. The source is a man younger than 45 in good health and CMV-seropositive. CDR3 sequence (DNA): TGTGCCAGCAGTGAAAGGACTAGCGGGAGAGCCCAGTACTTC. Amino acid sequence: CASSERTSGRAQYF.